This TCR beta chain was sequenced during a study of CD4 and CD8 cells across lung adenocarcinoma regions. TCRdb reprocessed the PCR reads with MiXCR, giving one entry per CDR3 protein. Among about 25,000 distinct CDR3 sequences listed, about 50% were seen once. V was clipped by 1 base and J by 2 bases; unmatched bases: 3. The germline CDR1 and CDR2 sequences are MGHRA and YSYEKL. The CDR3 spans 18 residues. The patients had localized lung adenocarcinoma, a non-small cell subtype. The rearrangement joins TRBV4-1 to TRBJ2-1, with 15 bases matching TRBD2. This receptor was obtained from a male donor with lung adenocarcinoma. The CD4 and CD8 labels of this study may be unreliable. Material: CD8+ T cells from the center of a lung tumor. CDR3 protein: CASSQGRTSGRAYNEQFF. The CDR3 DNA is TGCGCCAGCAGCCAAGGGAGGACTAGCGGGAGGGCCTACAATGAGCAGTTCTTC.